This section outlines one T cell receptor beta chain sequence together with its context. Libraries were prepared by immunoSEQ multiplex PCR; TCRdb keeps only in-frame clonotypes and omits some of them. The repertoire holds roughly 67,000 clones, around 90% seen once, with roughly 2.8% in the top ten. The CDR3 consists of 15 residues. V shed 0 bases and J shed 3 bases, with 13 bases lying between them. Germline V gene data show CDR1 as SGHNT and CDR2 as YYREEE (reference sequence). These data come from a study of T cells after somatic rescue of genetic block. Specimen: peripheral blood mononuclear cells (PBMCs). The V gene is TRBV5-4, the J gene TRBJ2-7; D perhaps matches TRBD1 (5 bases). This receptor was taken from a man aged 35 to 55. This CDR3 is CASSLEGLGVYEQYF. The CDR3 bases are TGTGCCAGCAGCTTGGAGGGGCTGGGTGTCTACGAGCAGTACTTC.